This TCR beta chain comes out of a study of naive and memory T cell subsets. Findings and limits, study-wide: Naive repertoires, especially CD8, held a few larger clonotypes, possibly memory cells re-expressing CD45RA.

The beta constant-region primer was an equimolar mix of two oligonucleotides covering TRBC1 and TRBC2. The ligated cDNA underwent four PCR rounds using SP2 and nested alpha and beta constant-region primers. The cDNA 3' end received a ligated single-stranded oligonucleotide carrying the SP2 primer and a 12-nucleotide UMI. TCRdb passed the UMI-ligation and nested PCR reads through MiXCR, listing each CDR3 protein once. The sample lists under 150,000 distinct CDR3 sequences, 15% to 25% seen once, with 0.6% to 0.7% in the top ten. Alpha and beta libraries were amplified separately from the second PCR onward. Remarks on this clonotype: The antigen is undetermined.

Per the germline V gene, CDR1 is SGHAT and CDR2 is FQNNGV. The CDR3 is 11 amino acids. Trimming stripped 2 bases from V and 8 bases from J, with 4 bases between. The specimen was naive CD8+ T cells from blood. The receptor was derived from a human donor in good health. The V gene is TRBV11-2, the J gene TRBJ2-1; no definite D call. CDR3 sequence: CASSLQDEQFF. Here the CDR3 DNA reads TGTGCCAGCAGCTTACAGGATGAGCAGTTCTTC.